Sequencing of this T cell receptor beta chain was carried out in a study of T cells in Graves' hyperthyroidism and ophthalmopathy. Study details: Peripheral blood was drawn at first diagnosis, prior to all treatment.

On this clonotype itself: What it recognizes is unknown.

Amplified TCR beta CDR3 regions came from RNA transcripts. When the TCR CDR3 underwent first-round RT-PCR, the HTBI primer set was used. TCRdb reanalysed the multiplex PCR reads using MiXCR and keeps one entry per CDR3 protein. The sample has about 96,000 distinct CDR3 sequences; over 50% are singletons. The CDR3 has 12 residues. V lost 7 bases and J lost 1; bases outside the gene matches: 3. Germline V gene data show CDR1 as SQVTM and CDR2 as ANQGSEA. Disease duration under 2 months; hyperthyroidism patients were aged 18 to 65. Notes on the study in general: Median prediction lead before ophthalmopathy onset was 6.5 months with the model. Peripheral blood also featured most of the thyroid clonotypes expanded above 0.001.

What was sequenced was blood. The origin of this receptor is a woman in her 40s with Graves' hyperthyroidism. This chain connects TRBV29-1 to TRBJ2-7, with 8 nucleotides matching TRBD1. The CDR3 coding sequence is TGCAGCGGGGGACAGGAGTCCTACGAGCAGTACTTC. Translation gives CSGGQESYEQYF.